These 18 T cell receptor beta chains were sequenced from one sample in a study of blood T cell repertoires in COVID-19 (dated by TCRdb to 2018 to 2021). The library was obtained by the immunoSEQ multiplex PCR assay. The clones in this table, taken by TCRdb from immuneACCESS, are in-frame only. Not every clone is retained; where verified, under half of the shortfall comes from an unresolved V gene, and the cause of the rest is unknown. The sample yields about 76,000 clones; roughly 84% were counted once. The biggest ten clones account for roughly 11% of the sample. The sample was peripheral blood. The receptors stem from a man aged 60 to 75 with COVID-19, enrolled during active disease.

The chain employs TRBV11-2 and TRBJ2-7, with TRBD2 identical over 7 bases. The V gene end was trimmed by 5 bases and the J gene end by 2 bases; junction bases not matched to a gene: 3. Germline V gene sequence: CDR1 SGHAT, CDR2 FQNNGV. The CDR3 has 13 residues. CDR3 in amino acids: CASSRDYPYEQYF. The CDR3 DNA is TGTGCCAGCAGCCGGGACTACCCCTACGAGCAGTACTTC.

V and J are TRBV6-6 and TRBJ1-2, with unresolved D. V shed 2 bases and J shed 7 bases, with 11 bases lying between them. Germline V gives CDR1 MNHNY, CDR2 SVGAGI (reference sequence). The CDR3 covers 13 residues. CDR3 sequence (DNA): TGTGCCAGCAGTTACACTAGAGCACCTGGCTACACCTTC. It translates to CASSYTRAPGYTF.

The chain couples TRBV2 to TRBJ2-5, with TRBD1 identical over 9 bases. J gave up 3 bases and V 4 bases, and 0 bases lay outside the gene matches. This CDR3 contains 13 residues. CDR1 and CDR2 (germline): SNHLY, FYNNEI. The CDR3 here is CASSGDREETQYF. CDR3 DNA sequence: TGTGCCAGCAGTGGGGACAGGGAAGAGACCCAGTACTTC.

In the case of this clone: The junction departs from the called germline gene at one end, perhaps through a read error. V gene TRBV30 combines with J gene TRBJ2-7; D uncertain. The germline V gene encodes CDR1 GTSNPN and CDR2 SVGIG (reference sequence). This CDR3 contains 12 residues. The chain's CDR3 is CAWGVLSDEQYF. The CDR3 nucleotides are TGTGCCTGGGGAGTCCTCTCCGACGAGCAGTACTTC.

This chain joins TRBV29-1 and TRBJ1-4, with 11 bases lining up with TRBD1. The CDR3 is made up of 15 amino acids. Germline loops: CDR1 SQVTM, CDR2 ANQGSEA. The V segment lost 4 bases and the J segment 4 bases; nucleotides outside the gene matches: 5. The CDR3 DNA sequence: TGCAGCGTTGGGGGGACAGGGGGTTTTAATGAAAAACTGTTTTTT. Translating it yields CSVGGTGGFNEKLFF.

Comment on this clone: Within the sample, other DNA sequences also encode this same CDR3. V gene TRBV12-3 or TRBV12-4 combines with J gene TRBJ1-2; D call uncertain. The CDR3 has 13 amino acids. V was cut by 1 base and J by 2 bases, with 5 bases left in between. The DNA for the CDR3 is TGTGCCAGCAGTTTAGGGCAGAACTATGGCTACACCTTC. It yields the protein CASSLGQNYGYTF.

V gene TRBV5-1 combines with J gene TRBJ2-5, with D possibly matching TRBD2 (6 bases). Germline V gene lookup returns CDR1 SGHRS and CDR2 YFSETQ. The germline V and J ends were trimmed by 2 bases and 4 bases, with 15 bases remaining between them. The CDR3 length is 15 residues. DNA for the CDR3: TGCGCCAGCAGCTTTGGGGGACTCCCTGTAGAGACCCAGTACTTC. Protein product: CASSFGGLPVETQYF.

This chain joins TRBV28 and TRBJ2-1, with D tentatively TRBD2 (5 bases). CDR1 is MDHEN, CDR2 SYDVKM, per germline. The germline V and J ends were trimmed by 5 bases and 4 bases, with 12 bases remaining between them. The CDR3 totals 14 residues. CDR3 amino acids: CASSTSGVYNEQFF. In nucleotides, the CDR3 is TGTGCCAGCAGTACCTCCGGGGTATACAATGAGCAGTTCTTC.

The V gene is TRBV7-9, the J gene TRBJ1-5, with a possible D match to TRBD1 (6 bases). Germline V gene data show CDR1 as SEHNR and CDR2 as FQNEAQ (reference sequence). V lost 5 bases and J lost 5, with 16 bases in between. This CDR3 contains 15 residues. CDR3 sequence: CASSAQQGKDQPQHF. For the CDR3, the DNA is TGTGCCAGCAGCGCTCAACAGGGAAAGGATCAGCCCCAGCATTTT.

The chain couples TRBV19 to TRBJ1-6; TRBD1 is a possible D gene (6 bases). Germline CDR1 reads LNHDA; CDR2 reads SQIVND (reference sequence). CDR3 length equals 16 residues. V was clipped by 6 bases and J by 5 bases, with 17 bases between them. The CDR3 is CASSLTPTGNNSPLHF. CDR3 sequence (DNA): TGTGCCAGTAGCCTAACTCCGACAGGAAATAATTCACCCCTCCACTTT.

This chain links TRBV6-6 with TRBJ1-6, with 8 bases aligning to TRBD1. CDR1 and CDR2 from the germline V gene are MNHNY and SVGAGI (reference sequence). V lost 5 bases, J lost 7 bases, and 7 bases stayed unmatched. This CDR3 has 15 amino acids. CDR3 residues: CASSGVRGLNSPLHF. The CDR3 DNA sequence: TGTGCCAGCAGTGGCGTCAGGGGGCTGAATTCACCCCTCCACTTT.

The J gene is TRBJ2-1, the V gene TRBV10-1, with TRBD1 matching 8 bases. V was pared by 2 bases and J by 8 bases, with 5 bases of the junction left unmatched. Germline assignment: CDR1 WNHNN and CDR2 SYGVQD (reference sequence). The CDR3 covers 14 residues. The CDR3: CASSEGQGSDEQFF. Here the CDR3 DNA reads TGCGCCAGCAGTGAGGGACAGGGTAGCGATGAGCAGTTCTTC.

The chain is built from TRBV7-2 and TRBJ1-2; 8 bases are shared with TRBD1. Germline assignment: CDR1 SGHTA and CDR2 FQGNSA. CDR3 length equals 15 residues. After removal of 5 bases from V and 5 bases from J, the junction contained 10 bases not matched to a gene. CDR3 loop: CASSPRQGTNYGYTF. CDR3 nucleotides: TGTGCCAGCAGCCCCCGACAGGGGACGAATTATGGCTACACCTTC.

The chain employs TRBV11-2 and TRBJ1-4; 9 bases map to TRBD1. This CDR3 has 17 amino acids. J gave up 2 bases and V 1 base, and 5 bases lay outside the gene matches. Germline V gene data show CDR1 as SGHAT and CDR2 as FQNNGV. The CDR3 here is CASSLAGTGLTNEKLFF. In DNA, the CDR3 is TGTGCCAGCAGCTTAGCCGGGACAGGGTTGACTAATGAAAAACTGTTTTTT.

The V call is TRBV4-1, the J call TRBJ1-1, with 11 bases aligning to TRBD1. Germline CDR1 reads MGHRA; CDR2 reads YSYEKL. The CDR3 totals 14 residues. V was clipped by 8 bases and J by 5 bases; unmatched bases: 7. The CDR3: CASAWTGGQTEAFF. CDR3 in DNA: TGCGCCAGCGCCTGGACAGGGGGCCAGACTGAAGCTTTCTTT.

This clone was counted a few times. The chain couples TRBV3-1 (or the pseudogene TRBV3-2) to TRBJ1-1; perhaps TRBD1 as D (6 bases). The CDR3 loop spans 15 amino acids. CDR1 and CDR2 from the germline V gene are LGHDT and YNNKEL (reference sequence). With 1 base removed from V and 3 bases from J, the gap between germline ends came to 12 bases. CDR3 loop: CASSQGTDGDTEAFF. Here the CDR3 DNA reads TGTGCCAGCAGCCAAGGGACAGACGGGGACACTGAAGCTTTCTTT.

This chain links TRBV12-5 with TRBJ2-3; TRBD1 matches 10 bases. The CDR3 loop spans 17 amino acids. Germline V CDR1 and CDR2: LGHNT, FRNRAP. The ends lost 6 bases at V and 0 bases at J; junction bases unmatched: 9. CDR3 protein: CASGKLTGGFSTDTQYF. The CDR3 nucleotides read TGTGCTAGTGGCAAACTGACAGGGGGCTTCAGCACAGATACGCAGTATTTT.

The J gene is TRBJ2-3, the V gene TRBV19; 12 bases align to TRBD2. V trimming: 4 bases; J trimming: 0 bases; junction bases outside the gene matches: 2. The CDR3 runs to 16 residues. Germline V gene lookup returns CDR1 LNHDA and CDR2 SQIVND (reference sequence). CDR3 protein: CASSKTSGGSTDTQYF. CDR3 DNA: TGTGCCAGTAGTAAGACTAGCGGGGGTAGCACAGATACGCAGTATTTT.